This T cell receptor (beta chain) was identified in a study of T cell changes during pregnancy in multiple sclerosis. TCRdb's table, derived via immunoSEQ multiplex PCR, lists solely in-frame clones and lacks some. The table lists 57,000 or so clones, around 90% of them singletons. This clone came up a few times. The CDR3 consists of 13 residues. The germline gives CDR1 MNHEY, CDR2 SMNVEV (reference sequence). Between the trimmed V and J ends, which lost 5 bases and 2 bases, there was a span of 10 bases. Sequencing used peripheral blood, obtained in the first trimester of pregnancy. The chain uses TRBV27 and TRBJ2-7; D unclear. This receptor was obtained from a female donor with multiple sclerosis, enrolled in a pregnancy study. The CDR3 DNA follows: TGTGCCAGCAGTCTCGGGTTAACCTACGAGCAGTACTTC. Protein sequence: CASSLGLTYEQYF.